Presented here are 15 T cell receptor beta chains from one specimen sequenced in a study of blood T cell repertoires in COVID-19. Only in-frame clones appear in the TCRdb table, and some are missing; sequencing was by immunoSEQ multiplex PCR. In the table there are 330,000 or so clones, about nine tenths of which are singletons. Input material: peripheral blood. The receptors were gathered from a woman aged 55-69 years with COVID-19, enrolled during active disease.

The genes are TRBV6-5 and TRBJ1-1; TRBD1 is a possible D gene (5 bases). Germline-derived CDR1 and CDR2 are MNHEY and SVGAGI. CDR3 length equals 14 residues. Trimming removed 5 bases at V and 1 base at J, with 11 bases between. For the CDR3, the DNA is TGTGCCAGCAGTCCTACGGACACGAACACTGAAGCTTTCTTT. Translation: CASSPTDTNTEAFF.

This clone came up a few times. The CDR3 here is CASRRTGAAFF. CDR3 DNA: TGTGCCAGTAGACGTACAGGGGCAGCTTTCTTT. This chain joins TRBV19 and TRBJ1-1; 7 bases are shared with TRBD1. This CDR3 has 11 residues. Germline CDR1 LNHDA, CDR2 SQIVND (reference sequence). Losses at the gene ends were 6 bases for V and 10 bases for J; bases not matched to a gene: 5.

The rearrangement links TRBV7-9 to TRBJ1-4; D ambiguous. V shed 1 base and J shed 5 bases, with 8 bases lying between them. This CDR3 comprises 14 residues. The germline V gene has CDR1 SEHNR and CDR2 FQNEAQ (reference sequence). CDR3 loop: CASSLGRGNEKLFF. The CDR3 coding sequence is TGTGCCAGCAGCTTAGGGCGAGGGAATGAAAAACTGTTTTTT. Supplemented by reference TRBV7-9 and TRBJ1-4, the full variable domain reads DTGVSQNPRHKITKRGQNVTFRCDPISEHNRLYWYRQTLGQGPEFLTYFQNEAQLEKSRLLSDRFSAERPKGSFSTLEIQRTEQGDSAMYLCASSLGRGNEKLFFGSGTQLSVL.

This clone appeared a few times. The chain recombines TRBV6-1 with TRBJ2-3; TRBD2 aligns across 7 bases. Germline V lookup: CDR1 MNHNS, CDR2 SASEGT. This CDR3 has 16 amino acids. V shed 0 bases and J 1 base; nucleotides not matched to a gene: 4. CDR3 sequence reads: CASSEAGGSGTDTQYF. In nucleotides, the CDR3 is TGTGCCAGCAGTGAAGCGGGGGGGTCCGGCACAGATACGCAGTATTTT.

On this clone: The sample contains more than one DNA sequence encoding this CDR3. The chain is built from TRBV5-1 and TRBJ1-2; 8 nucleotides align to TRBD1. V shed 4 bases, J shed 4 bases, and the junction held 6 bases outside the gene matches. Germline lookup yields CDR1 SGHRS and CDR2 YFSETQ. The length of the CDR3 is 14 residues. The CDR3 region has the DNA TGCGCCAGCAGCGAACAGGGGGTCGGCTATGGCTACACCTTC. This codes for CASSEQGVGYGYTF.

CDR3 sequence reads: CASSNPGYSPLHF. Written as DNA, the CDR3 is TGTGCCAGCAGCAATCCAGGGTATTCACCCCTCCACTTT. The chain uses TRBV5-5 and TRBJ1-6; weak D call: TRBD1 (5 bases). CDR3 length equals 13 residues. The V end lost 4 bases, the J end lost 8 bases, and 10 bases lay between the germline ends. CDR1 is SGHKS and CDR2 is YYEKEE in the germline V gene (reference sequence).

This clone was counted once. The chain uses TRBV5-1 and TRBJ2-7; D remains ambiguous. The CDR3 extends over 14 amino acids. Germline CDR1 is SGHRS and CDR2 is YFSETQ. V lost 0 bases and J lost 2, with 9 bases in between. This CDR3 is CASSLVPKAYEQYF. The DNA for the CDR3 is TGCGCCAGCAGCTTGGTCCCTAAAGCCTACGAGCAGTACTTC.

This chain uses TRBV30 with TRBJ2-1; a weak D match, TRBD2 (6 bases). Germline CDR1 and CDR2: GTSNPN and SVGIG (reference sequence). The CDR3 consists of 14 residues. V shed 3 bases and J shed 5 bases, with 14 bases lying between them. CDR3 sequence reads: CAWSPGTSHNEQFF. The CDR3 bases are TGTGCCTGGAGCCCCGGGACTTCACACAATGAGCAGTTCTTC.

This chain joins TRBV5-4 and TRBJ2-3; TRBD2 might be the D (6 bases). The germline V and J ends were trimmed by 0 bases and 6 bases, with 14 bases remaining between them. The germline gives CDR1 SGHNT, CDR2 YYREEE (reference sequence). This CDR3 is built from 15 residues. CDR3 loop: CASSLVASAPDTQYF. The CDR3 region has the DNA TGTGCCAGCAGCTTGGTAGCTAGCGCCCCGGATACGCAGTATTTT.

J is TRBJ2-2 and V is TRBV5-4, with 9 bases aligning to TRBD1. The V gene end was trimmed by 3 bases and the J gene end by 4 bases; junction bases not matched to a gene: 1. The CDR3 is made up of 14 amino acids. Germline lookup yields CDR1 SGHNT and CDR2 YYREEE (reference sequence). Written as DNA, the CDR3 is TGTGCCAGCAGCTGGGACAGGGCCACCGGGGAGCTGTTTTTT. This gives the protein CASSWDRATGELFF. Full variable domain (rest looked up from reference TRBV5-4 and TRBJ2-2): ETGVTQSPTHLIKTRGQQVTLRCSSQSGHNTVSWYQQALGQGPQFIFQYYREEENGRGNFPPRFSGLQFPNYSSELNVNALELDDSALYLCASSWDRATGELFFGEGSRLTVL.

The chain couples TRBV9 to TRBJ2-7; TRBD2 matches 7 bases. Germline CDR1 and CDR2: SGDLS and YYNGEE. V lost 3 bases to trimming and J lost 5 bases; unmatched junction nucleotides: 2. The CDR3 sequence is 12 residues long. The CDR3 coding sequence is TGTGCCAGCAGCGCGGGGGGAAACGAGCAGTACTTC. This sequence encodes CASSAGGNEQYF.

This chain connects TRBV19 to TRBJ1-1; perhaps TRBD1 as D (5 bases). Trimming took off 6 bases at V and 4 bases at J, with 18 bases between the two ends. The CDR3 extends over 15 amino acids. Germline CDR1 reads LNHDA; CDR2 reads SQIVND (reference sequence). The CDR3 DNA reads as TGTGCCAGTAGCCTCACCAGGGTTATTGTCACTGAAGCTTTCTTT. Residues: CASSLTRVIVTEAFF.

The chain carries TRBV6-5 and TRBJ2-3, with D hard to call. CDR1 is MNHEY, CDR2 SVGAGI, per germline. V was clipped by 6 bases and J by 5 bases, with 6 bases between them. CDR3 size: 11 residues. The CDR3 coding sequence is TGTGCCAGCAGCCTAAAAGATACGCAGTATTTT. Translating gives CASSLKDTQYF.

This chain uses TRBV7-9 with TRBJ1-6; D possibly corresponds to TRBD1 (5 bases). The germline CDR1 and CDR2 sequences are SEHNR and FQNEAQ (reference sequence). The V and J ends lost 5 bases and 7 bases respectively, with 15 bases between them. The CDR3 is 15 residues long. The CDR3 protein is CASSQQQAQNSPLHF. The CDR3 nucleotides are TGTGCCAGCAGCCAACAACAGGCGCAGAATTCACCCCTCCACTTT.

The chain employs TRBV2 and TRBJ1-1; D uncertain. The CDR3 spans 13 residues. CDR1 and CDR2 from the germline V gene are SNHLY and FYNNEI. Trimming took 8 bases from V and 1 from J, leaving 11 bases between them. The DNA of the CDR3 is TGTGCCAGCCTCGGGATTTCGAACACTGAAGCTTTCTTT. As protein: CASLGISNTEAFF.